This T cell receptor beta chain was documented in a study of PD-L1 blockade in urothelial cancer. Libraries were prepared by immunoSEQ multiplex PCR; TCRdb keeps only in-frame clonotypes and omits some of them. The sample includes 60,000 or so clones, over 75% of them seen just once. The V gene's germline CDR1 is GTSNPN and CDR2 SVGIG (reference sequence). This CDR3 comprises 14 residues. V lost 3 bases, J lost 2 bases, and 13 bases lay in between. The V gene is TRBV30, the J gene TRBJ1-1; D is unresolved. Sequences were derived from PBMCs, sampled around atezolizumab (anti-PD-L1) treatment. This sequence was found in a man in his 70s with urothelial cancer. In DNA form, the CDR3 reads TGTGCCTGGAGCACCTTCAGATTAAACACTGAAGCTTTCTTT. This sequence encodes CAWSTFRLNTEAFF.